The 29 T cell receptor beta chains in this list originate from one sample, sequenced in a study of blood T cell repertoires in COVID-19 (dated by TCRdb to about 2020). Libraries were constructed by the immunoSEQ multiplex PCR assay. TCRdb re-hosts the immuneACCESS table, in-frame sequences only. Its copies lack some clones; in the studies checked, an unresolved V gene accounts for under half of them, and the cause for the rest is not known. The sample table contains fewer than 250,000 clones; only one count was recorded for roughly 91% of them. 7% to 8.5% of the sample is held by the ten biggest clonotypes. The material sequenced was PBMCs or T cells enriched from blood (not recorded which). The receptors originated from a young man in a cohort exposed to, infected with or recovered from COVID-19 (not recorded which).

This clone has only one observation. The V and J genes are TRBV28 and TRBJ1-5; 11 bases map to TRBD1. Germline CDR1 reads MDHEN; CDR2 reads SYDVKM. The V segment lost 6 bases and the J segment 3 bases; nucleotides outside the gene matches: 10. The CDR3 extends over 17 amino acids. In nucleotides, the CDR3 is TGTGCCAGCAGATTGCCCGGGACAGGGGGTTCCAATCAGCCCCAGCATTTT. As protein: CASRLPGTGGSNQPQHF.

The chain is built from TRBV6-1 and TRBJ1-5; a possible D gene is TRBD1 (5 bases). The germline gives CDR1 MNHNS, CDR2 SASEGT. The CDR3 loop spans 15 amino acids. Trimming pared 3 bases from V and 4 bases from J, leaving 13 bases between. CDR3 coding DNA: TGTGCCAGCAGTGATCGGGGGTCAGTAAATCAGCCCCAGCATTTT. This codes for CASSDRGSVNQPQHF.

The V gene is TRBV7-2, the J gene TRBJ2-6, with D maybe TRBD1 (5 bases). V lost 2 bases and J lost 4, with 9 bases in between. CDR1 is SGHTA and CDR2 is FQGNSA in the germline V gene. The CDR3 runs 15 residues. Here the CDR3 DNA reads TGTGCCAGCAGCTTAAAAGGGGCCGGGGCCAACGTCCTGACTTTC. It yields the protein CASSLKGAGANVLTF.

This clone was counted a few times. V usage is TRBV18 and J usage is TRBJ1-1; D is uncertain. Germline loops: CDR1 KGHSH, CDR2 LQKENI. This CDR3 contains 12 residues. Trimming took 8 bases from V and 4 from J, leaving 11 bases between them. The CDR3 region is CASRGRATEAFF. DNA of the CDR3: TGTGCCAGCAGAGGGAGGGCCACTGAAGCTTTCTTT.

The rearrangement links TRBV9 to TRBJ2-2, with 11 bases lining up with TRBD1. The CDR3 has 15 amino acids. J gave up 7 bases and V 4 bases, and 6 bases lay outside the gene matches. Germline assignment: CDR1 SGDLS and CDR2 YYNGEE. CDR3 protein: CASSPRTGGIGELFF. DNA of the CDR3: TGTGCCAGCAGCCCTAGGACAGGGGGCATCGGGGAGCTGTTTTTT.

CDR3 in amino acids: CSVASATGGLSSPSYNEQFF. CDR3 nucleotides: TGCAGCGTGGCTTCCGCGACGGGAGGACTCAGTTCTCCCTCCTACAATGAGCAGTTCTTC. The chain links TRBV29-1 to TRBJ2-1; 7 bases line up with TRBD2. Looked up from germline, CDR1 is SQVTM and CDR2 is ANQGSEA. The CDR3 has 20 amino acids. Trimming took 6 bases from V and 0 from J; bases not matched to a gene: 23.

The chain recombines TRBV5-6 with TRBJ2-7, with D possibly being TRBD1 (5 bases). Trimming cost V 1 base and J 0 bases, with 11 bases left between them. Germline lookup yields CDR1 SGHDT and CDR2 YYEEEE. The CDR3 contains 15 residues. The CDR3 protein is CASSLTGLLSYEQYF. In nucleotides, the CDR3 is TGTGCCAGCAGCTTGACAGGTCTTCTCTCCTACGAGCAGTACTTC.

The genes are TRBV27 and TRBJ2-1; 14 nucleotides line up with TRBD2. Germline CDR1 is MNHEY and CDR2 is SMNVEV (reference sequence). The V and J ends lost 5 bases and 6 bases, in that order; junction bases with no gene match: 6. The CDR3 is 16 residues long. DNA for the CDR3: TGTGCCAGCAGTCCTCGACTAGCGGGAGGGCTCAATGAGCAGTTCTTC. Translated: CASSPRLAGGLNEQFF.

The J gene is TRBJ1-2, the V gene TRBV5-4; the match to TRBD1 covers 9 bases. In germline, CDR1 is SGHNT, CDR2 YYREEE (reference sequence). V shed 4 bases and J 4 bases; nucleotides not matched to a gene: 5. CDR3 length: 14 residues. The CDR3 region has the DNA TGTGCCAGCAGCGCCGGACAGGGGATCTATGGCTACACCTTC. Translated: CASSAGQGIYGYTF.

V is TRBV9 and J is TRBJ1-2, with TRBD1 matching 9 bases. With V trimmed by 0 bases and J by 6 bases, 12 bases remained unmatched. The length of the CDR3 is 17 residues. From germline, CDR1 is SGDLS and CDR2 YYNGEE. Here the CDR3 DNA reads TGTGCCAGCAGCGTAGACTATCGGGACAGGGTAATGGATGGCTACACCTTC. Protein product: CASSVDYRDRVMDGYTF.

The V call is TRBV7-9, the J call TRBJ2-3, with 10 bases identical to TRBD1. Trimming at V came to 1 base and at J to 0 bases, leaving 10 bases not matched to a gene. The CDR3 spans 19 residues. CDR1 is SEHNR, CDR2 FQNEAQ, per germline (reference sequence). CDR3 residues: CASSLGRPGQGPSTDTQYF. CDR3 DNA sequence: TGTGCCAGCAGCTTAGGTCGCCCGGGACAGGGGCCGAGCACAGATACGCAGTATTTT.

V and J are TRBV25-1 and TRBJ2-1; D is uncertain. Trimming took off 0 bases at V and 0 bases at J, with 9 bases between the two ends. Germline V gives CDR1 MGHDK, CDR2 SYGVNS. This CDR3 spans 16 amino acids. CDR3 nucleotides: TGTGCCAGCAGTGAATATGACTTAACCTCCTACAATGAGCAGTTCTTC. It is translated as CASSEYDLTSYNEQFF.

V is TRBV27 and J is TRBJ2-7, with 8 bases fitting TRBD2. V trimming: 5 bases; J trimming: 6 bases; junction bases outside the gene matches: 9. Germline CDR1 and CDR2: MNHEY and SMNVEV (reference sequence). The CDR3 covers 14 residues. The CDR3 spells CASSALAGGPEQYF. The CDR3 DNA sequence: TGTGCCAGCAGTGCGCTCGCGGGAGGCCCCGAGCAGTACTTC.

The chain uses TRBV28 and TRBJ1-5; a possible D gene is TRBD1 (5 bases). Germline lookup yields CDR1 MDHEN and CDR2 SYDVKM. CDR3 length: 15 residues. Trimming cost V 4 bases and J 6 bases, with 16 bases left between them. The CDR3 nucleotides read TGTGCCAGCAGTTGGGCCCCAGGTAGGGGTCAGCCCCAGCATTTT. This encodes CASSWAPGRGQPQHF.

This clone was detected only once. The chain joins TRBV6-2 or TRBV6-3 to TRBJ2-5, with TRBD2 matching 11 bases. The V gene's germline CDR1 is MNHEY and CDR2 SVGEGT. This CDR3 is 17 amino acids long. Trimming at V came to 5 bases and at J to 4 bases, leaving 12 bases not matched to a gene. CDR3 in amino acids: CASSPERTSGYTETQYF. As DNA, the CDR3 is TGTGCCAGCAGTCCCGAGAGGACTAGCGGGTACACAGAGACCCAGTACTTC.

The chain employs TRBV6-1 and TRBJ2-2; weak D call: TRBD1 (5 bases). The V gene's germline CDR1 is MNHNS and CDR2 SASEGT. This CDR3 region has 15 residues. Trimming took off 2 bases at V and 1 base at J, with 8 bases between the two ends. The CDR3 region has the DNA TGTGCCAGCAGTGAATGGCAGGGGAACACCGGGGAGCTGTTTTTT. This translates into CASSEWQGNTGELFF.

This clone was recorded many times. The rearrangement links TRBV5-1 to TRBJ2-5, with 7 positions matching TRBD2. With V trimmed by 4 bases and J by 3 bases, 15 bases remained unmatched. Germline CDR1 is SGHRS and CDR2 is YFSETQ. The CDR3 contains 17 residues. The CDR3 sequence: CASSTVTSSSREETQYF. CDR3 DNA sequence: TGCGCCAGCAGCACGGTGACTAGCTCCTCGAGGGAAGAGACCCAGTACTTC.

The chain uses TRBV5-6 and TRBJ1-2; the D gene is possibly TRBD1 (5 bases). The germline V gene encodes CDR1 SGHDT and CDR2 YYEEEE. CDR3 length: 13 amino acids. V was trimmed by 5 bases and J by 5 bases, leaving 13 bases between them. The CDR3 DNA follows: TGTGCCAGCAGTGACAGCGGGCCTTATGGCTACACCTTC. Residues: CASSDSGPYGYTF. Supplemented by reference TRBV5-6 and TRBJ1-2, the full variable domain reads DAGVTQSPTHLIKTRGQQVTLRCSPKSGHDTVSWYQQALGQGPQFIFQYYEEEERQRGNFPDRFSGHQFPNYSSELNVNALLLGDSALYLCASSDSGPYGYTFGSGTRLTVV.

The J gene is TRBJ2-7, the V gene TRBV4-3; D not certain. Between the trimmed V and J ends, which lost 0 bases and 6 bases, there was a span of 6 bases. Germline lookup yields CDR1 LGHNA and CDR2 YSLEER. The CDR3 is 12 amino acids. The CDR3 region is CASSQDLGEQYF. CDR3 nucleotide sequence: TGCGCCAGCAGCCAAGATCTCGGCGAGCAGTACTTC.

The chain carries TRBV4-3 and TRBJ1-4; D uncertain. Trimming shortened V by 1 base and J by 8 bases, and 14 bases separated the two germline ends. CDR1 is LGHNA, CDR2 YSLEER, per germline. The CDR3 runs to 15 residues. The DNA for the CDR3 is TGCGCCAGCAGCCAAGCCGTTCTAGGCGAAGAAAAACTGTTTTTT. Protein product: CASSQAVLGEEKLFF.

This clone was detected a few times. CDR3 sequence: CASSSTRGGEQYF. CDR3 nucleotides: TGTGCCAGCAGCTCGACGCGGGGTGGCGAGCAGTACTTC. This chain uses TRBV11-3 with TRBJ2-7, with D possibly TRBD2 on 6 matching bases. Germline assignment: CDR1 SGHNT and CDR2 YENEEA. The CDR3 extends over 13 amino acids. The germline V and J ends were trimmed by 4 bases and 6 bases, with 13 bases remaining between them.

The chain couples TRBV6-5 to TRBJ1-2; the match to TRBD1 covers 8 bases. The V gene end was trimmed by 4 bases and the J gene end by 8 bases; junction bases not matched to a gene: 12. The CDR3 covers 15 residues. The V gene's germline CDR1 is MNHEY and CDR2 SVGAGI. CDR3 sequence reads: CASSSDRGGVSGYTF. The DNA of the CDR3 is TGTGCCAGCAGTTCCGACAGGGGAGGAGTCAGCGGCTACACCTTC.

This rearrangement joins TRBV10-2 to TRBJ2-1; tentative D call: TRBD2 (6 bases). The CDR3 extends over 14 amino acids. The V and J ends lost 10 bases and 6 bases respectively, with 19 bases between them. Germline V gives CDR1 WSHSY, CDR2 SAAADI. The CDR3, as DNA: TGCGCCACCCGCGGGGTGGGACCGGTCAATGAGCAGTTCTTC. This translates into CATRGVGPVNEQFF.

This clone was observed a single time. V and J are TRBV5-1 and TRBJ1-2, with 12 bases lining up with TRBD1. V was pared by 4 bases and J by 8 bases, with 15 bases of the junction left unmatched. Germline V lookup: CDR1 SGHRS, CDR2 YFSETQ. The CDR3 is made up of 17 amino acids. The chain's CDR3 is CASSPRASGQGARGYTF. The DNA of the CDR3 is TGCGCCAGCAGCCCACGGGCTTCGGGACAGGGGGCTAGGGGCTACACCTTC.

J is TRBJ2-7 and V is TRBV6-5; 12 bases map to TRBD1. Germline-derived CDR1 and CDR2 are MNHEY and SVGAGI. V trimming: 0 bases; J trimming: 5 bases; junction bases outside the gene matches: 5. The CDR3 spans 16 residues. CDR3 protein: CASSYSGQGAVNEQYF. The CDR3 DNA sequence: TGTGCCAGCAGTTACTCGGGACAGGGGGCTGTCAACGAGCAGTACTTC.

The J gene is TRBJ1-1, the V gene TRBV7-6, with TRBD1 as a possible D gene (6 bases). CDR3 length equals 14 residues. With 5 bases removed from V and 1 base from J, the gap between germline ends came to 11 bases. Germline loops: CDR1 SGHVS, CDR2 FNYEAQ. The CDR3 nucleotides read TGTGCCAGCAGCCGCTCACAGGGGAACACTGAAGCTTTCTTT. Its protein product is CASSRSQGNTEAFF.

The chain joins TRBV5-1 to TRBJ2-1, with 7 bases lining up with TRBD2. The CDR3 totals 13 residues. The V gene's germline CDR1 is SGHRS and CDR2 YFSETQ. J was trimmed by 6 bases and V by 5 bases; bases with no gene match: 5. The CDR3 DNA sequence: TGCGCCAGCAGACATGGGACTACCAATGAGCAGTTCTTC. It encodes CASRHGTTNEQFF.

The chain carries TRBV13 and TRBJ2-6, with 9 bases that match TRBD1. Germline V gene sequence: CDR1 PRHDT, CDR2 FYEKMQ (reference sequence). This CDR3 region has 17 residues. The V gene end was trimmed by 5 bases and the J gene end by 4 bases; junction bases not matched to a gene: 9. The CDR3, as DNA: TGTGCCAGCAGCATGTTACAGGGGGCGCGAGGGGCCAACGTCCTGACTTTC. Amino acids: CASSMLQGARGANVLTF.

This sequence joins TRBV11-2 and TRBJ1-2; D unclear. V dropped 0 bases and J dropped 8 bases, with 16 bases sitting between them. Germline assignment: CDR1 SGHAT and CDR2 FQNNGV. This CDR3 is built from 15 residues. CDR3 in DNA: TGTGCCAGCAGCTTAGACCCGGAGGGAGGGTTAGGCTACACCTTC. Amino acids: CASSLDPEGGLGYTF.